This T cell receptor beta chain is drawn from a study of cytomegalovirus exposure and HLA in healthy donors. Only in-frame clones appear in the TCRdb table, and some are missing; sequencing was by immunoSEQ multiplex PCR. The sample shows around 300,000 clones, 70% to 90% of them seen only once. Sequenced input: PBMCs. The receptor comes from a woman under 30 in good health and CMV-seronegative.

The CDR3 sequence: CAWNWREGRDTQYF. DNA of the CDR3: TGTGCCTGGAATTGGCGGGAGGGCCGGGATACGCAGTATTTT. The V and J genes are TRBV30 and TRBJ2-3, with 9 bases fitting TRBD2. CDR1 is GTSNPN and CDR2 is SVGIG in the germline V gene (reference sequence). V shed 4 bases, J shed 6 bases, and the junction held 8 bases outside the gene matches. The CDR3 covers 14 residues.